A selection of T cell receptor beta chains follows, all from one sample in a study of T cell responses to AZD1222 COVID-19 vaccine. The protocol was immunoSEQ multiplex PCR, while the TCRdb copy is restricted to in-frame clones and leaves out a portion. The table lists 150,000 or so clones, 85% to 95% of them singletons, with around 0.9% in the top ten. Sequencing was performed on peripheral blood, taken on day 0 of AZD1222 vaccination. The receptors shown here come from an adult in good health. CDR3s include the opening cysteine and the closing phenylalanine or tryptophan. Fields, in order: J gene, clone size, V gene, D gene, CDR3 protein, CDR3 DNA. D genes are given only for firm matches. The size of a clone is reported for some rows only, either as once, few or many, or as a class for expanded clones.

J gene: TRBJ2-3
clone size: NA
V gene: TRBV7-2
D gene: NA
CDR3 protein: CASALGDTQYF
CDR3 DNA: TGTGCCAGCGCGCTCGGGGATACGCAGTATTTT

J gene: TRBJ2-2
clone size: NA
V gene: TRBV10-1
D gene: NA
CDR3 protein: CASSDETANTGELFF
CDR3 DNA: TGCGCCAGCAGTGACGAGACGGCGAACACCGGGGAGCTGTTTTTT

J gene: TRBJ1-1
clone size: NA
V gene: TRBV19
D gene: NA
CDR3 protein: CASSIGVNTEAFF
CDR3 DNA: TGTGCCAGTAGTATCGGGGTGAACACTGAAGCTTTCTTT

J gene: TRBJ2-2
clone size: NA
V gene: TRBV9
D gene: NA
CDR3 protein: CASTPPGQPGELFF
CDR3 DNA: TGTGCCAGCACCCCCCCCGGACAACCCGGGGAGCTGTTTTTT

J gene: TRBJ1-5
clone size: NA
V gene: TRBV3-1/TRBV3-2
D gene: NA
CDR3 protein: CASSQDTVGGQPQHF
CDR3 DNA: TGTGCCAGCAGCCAAGATACGGTTGGCGGTCAGCCCCAGCATTTT

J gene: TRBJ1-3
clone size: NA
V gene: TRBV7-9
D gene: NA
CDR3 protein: CASSFALHGPDVSGNTIYF
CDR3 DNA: TGTGCCAGCAGCTTTGCACTACACGGTCCGGACGTCTCTGGAAACACCATATATTTT

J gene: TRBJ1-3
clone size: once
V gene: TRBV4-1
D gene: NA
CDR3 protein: CASSPQIGGTGNTIYF
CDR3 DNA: TGCGCCAGCAGCCCTCAGATAGGAGGGACTGGAAACACCATATATTTT

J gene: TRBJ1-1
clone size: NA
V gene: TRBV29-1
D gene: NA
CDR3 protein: CSVVSQNTEAFF
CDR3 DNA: TGCAGCGTTGTCAGTCAGAACACTGAAGCTTTCTTT

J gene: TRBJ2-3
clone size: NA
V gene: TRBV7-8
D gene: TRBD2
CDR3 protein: CASSALSGGHSNTQYF
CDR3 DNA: TGTGCCAGCAGCGCACTCAGCGGGGGCCATTCTAATACGCAGTATTTT

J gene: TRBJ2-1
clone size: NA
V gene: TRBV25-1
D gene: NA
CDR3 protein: CASSGTSRGAGNEQFF
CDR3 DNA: TGTGCCAGCAGTGGCACTTCGAGGGGGGCGGGGAATGAGCAGTTCTTC

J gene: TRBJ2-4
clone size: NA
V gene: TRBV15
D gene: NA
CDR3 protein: CATSQGAKNIQYF
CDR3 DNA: TGTGCCACCTCGCAGGGAGCCAAAAACATTCAGTACTTC

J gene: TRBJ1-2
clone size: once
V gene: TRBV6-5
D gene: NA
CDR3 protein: CASGRDSNYGYTF
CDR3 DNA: TGTGCCAGCGGGAGAGACAGTAACTATGGCTACACCTTC

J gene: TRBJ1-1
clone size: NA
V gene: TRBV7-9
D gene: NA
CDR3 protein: CASSQGLTEAFF
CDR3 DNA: TGTGCCAGCAGCCAGGGGCTCACTGAAGCTTTCTTT

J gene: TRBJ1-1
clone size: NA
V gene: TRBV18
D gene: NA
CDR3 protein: CASSPGGGLGEAFF
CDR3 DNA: TGTGCCAGCTCACCTGGTGGGGGGCTCGGTGAAGCTTTCTTT

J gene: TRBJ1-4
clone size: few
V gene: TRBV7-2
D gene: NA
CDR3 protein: CASSRKGREKLFF
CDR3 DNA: TGTGCCAGCAGCCGAAAGGGTAGAGAAAAACTGTTTTTT

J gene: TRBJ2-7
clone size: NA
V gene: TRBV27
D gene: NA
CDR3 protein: CASSRTRPSYEQYF
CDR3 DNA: TGTGCCAGCAGTCGGACAAGACCCTCCTACGAGCAGTACTTC

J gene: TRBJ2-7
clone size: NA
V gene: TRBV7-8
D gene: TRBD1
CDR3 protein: CASSLATGEISTKQYF
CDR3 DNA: TGTGCCAGCAGCTTAGCGACAGGGGAAATTTCTACGAAGCAGTACTTC

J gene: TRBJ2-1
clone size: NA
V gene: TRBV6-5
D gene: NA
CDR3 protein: CAVQENNEQFF
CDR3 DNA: TGTGCCGTTCAGGAGAACAATGAGCAGTTCTTC

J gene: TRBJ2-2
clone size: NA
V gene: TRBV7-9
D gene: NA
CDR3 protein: CASSLGRYTGELFF
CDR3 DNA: TGTGCCAGCAGCTTAGGTAGATACACCGGGGAGCTGTTTTTT

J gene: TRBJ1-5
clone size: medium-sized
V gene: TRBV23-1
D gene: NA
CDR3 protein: CASSQPRPGVNQPQHF
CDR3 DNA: TGCGCCAGCAGTCAACCCCGGCCAGGGGTCAATCAGCCCCAGCATTTT

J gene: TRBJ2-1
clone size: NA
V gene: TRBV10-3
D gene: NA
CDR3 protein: CAISENIGLPYNEQFF
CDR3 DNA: TGTGCCATCAGTGAAAATATCGGACTACCCTACAATGAGCAGTTCTTC

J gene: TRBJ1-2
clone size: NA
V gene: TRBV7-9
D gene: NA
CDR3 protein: CASSVGGYYGYTF
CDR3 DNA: TGTGCCAGCAGCGTGGGGGGATACTATGGCTACACCTTC

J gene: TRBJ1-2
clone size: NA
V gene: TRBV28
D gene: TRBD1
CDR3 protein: CASTPGDRASGYTF
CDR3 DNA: TGTGCCAGCACCCCTGGGGACAGGGCATCCGGCTACACCTTC

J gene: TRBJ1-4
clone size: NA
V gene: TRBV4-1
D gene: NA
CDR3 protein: CASSSTGHGTEKLFF
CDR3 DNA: TGCGCCAGCAGCTCCACGGGACACGGAACTGAAAAACTGTTTTTT

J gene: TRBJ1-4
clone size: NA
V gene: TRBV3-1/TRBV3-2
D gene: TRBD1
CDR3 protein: CASSQGGTGVEKLFF
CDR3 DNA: TGTGCCAGCAGCCAAGGCGGGACAGGAGTTGAAAAACTGTTTTTT

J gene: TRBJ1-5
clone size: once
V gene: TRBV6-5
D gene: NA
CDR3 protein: CASGDITTHQPQHF
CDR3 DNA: TGTGCCAGCGGGGACATTACAACTCATCAGCCCCAGCATTTT

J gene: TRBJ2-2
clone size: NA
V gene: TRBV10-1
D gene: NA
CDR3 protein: CASSDWVTGELFF
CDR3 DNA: TGCGCCAGCAGTGACTGGGTCACCGGGGAGCTGTTTTTT

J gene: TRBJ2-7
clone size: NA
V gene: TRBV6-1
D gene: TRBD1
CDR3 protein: CASSERTGSIYEQYF
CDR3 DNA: TGTGCCAGCAGTGAAAGGACAGGGTCAATCTACGAGCAGTACTTC

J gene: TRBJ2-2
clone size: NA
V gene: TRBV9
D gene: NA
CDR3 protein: CASSVGGSPGELFF
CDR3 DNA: TGTGCCAGCAGCGTAGGAGGGTCGCCCGGGGAGCTGTTTTTT

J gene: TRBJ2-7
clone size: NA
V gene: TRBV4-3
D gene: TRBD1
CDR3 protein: CASSQYRDRRLGEQYF
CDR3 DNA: TGCGCCAGCAGCCAATACCGGGACAGGAGGCTAGGGGAGCAGTACTTC

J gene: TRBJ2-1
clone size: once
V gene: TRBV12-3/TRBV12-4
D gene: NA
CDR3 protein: CASSSTPYNEQFF
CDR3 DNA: TGTGCCAGCAGTTCCACACCTTACAATGAGCAGTTCTTC

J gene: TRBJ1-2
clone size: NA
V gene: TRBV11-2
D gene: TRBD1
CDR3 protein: CASSHKYWTGKPSHYGYTF
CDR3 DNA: TGTGCCAGCAGCCATAAATACTGGACAGGGAAGCCCAGCCACTATGGCTACACCTTC

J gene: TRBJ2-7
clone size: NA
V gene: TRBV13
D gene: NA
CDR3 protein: CASSLGGVLSSYEQYF
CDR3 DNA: TGTGCCAGCAGCTTAGGCGGGGTGTTGAGCTCCTACGAGCAGTACTTC

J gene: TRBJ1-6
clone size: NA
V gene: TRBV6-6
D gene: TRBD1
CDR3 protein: CASSPSGTGRPPLHF
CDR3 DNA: TGTGCCAGCAGCCCCTCCGGGACAGGGAGGCCACCCCTCCACTTT

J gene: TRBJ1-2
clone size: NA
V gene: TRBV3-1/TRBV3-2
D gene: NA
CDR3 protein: CASSQALGNGYTF
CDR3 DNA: TGTGCCAGCAGCCAAGCTTTAGGGAATGGCTACACCTTC

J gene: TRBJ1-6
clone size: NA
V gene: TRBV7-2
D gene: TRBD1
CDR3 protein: CASSLGWGQGDSPLHF
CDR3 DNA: TGTGCCAGCAGCTTAGGGTGGGGACAGGGGGATTCACCCCTCCACTTT

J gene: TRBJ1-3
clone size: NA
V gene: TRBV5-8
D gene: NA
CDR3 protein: CASSSIFSGNTIYF
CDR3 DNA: TGTGCCAGCAGCTCTATCTTCTCTGGAAACACCATATATTTT

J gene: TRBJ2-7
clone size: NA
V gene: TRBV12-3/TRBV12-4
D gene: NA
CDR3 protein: CASSFGAGEQYF
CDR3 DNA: NA

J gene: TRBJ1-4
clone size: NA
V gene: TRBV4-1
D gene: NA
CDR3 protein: CASSLPNEKLFF
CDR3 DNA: TGCGCCAGCAGCCTACCTAATGAAAAACTGTTTTTT

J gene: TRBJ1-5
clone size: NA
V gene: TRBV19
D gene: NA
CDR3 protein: CASTPRKGHSNQPQHF
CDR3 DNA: TGTGCCAGTACTCCCCGGAAGGGGCATAGCAATCAGCCCCAGCATTTT

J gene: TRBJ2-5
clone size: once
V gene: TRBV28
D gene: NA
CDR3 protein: CASSWLVGVRKTQYF
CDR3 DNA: TGTGCCAGCAGTTGGTTGGTGGGGGTGAGGAAGACCCAGTACTTC

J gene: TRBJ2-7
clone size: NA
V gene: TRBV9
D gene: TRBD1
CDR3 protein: CASSPTDRDYEQYF
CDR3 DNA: TGTGCCAGCAGCCCCACCGACAGGGACTACGAGCAGTACTTC